The 16 T cell receptor beta chains below come from one sample, sequenced in a study of blood T cell repertoires in COVID-19. The assay was immunoSEQ multiplex PCR, and TCRdb's table has in-frame clones only and misses some. The table lists 200,000 or so clones, nearly 85% of them singletons. Material for sequencing was peripheral blood. All receptors come from a woman aged 25 to 39 with acute or convalescent COVID-19.

The V call is TRBV5-6, the J call TRBJ1-1; D remains ambiguous. Germline CDR1 SGHDT, CDR2 YYEEEE. The V and J ends lost 5 bases and 4 bases respectively, with 15 bases between them. The CDR3 spans 14 residues. The CDR3 loop is CASRIDFGGTEAFF. The CDR3 DNA follows: TGTGCCAGCAGGATAGACTTCGGCGGCACTGAAGCTTTCTTT. The variable domain in full, completed from reference TRBV5-6 and TRBJ1-1, reads DAGVTQSPTHLIKTRGQQVTLRCSPKSGHDTVSWYQQALGQGPQFIFQYYEEEERQRGNFPDRFSGHQFPNYSSELNVNALLLGDSALYLCASRIDFGGTEAFFGQGTRLTVV.

The chain uses TRBV14 and TRBJ2-7, with 8 positions matching TRBD1. The CDR3 runs 14 residues. From germline, CDR1 is SGHDN and CDR2 FVKESK. V lost 4 bases and J lost 5; bases outside the gene matches: 7. CDR3 region: CASSRGQGVHEQYF. Here the CDR3 DNA reads TGTGCCAGCAGCCGAGGACAGGGAGTCCACGAGCAGTACTTC.

This clone was counted once. V gene TRBV10-1 combines with J gene TRBJ2-7, with unresolved D. V was pared by 3 bases and J by 8 bases, with 14 bases between. Germline V gene data show CDR1 as WNHNN and CDR2 as SYGVQD (reference sequence). CDR3 size: 13 residues. The CDR3 DNA follows: TGCGCCAGCAGTGACCCTTTCATAAGCCAGCAGTACTTC. Protein product: CASSDPFISQQYF.

The chain employs TRBV30 and TRBJ2-1; D unresolved. CDR3 size: 12 residues. Germline CDR1 is GTSNPN and CDR2 is SVGIG (reference sequence). V lost 4 bases and J 4 bases, leaving 8 bases between the germline ends. The CDR3 DNA sequence: TGTGCCTGGAACGGCAGGTACAATGAGCAGTTCTTC. It translates to CAWNGRYNEQFF.

The chain uses TRBV27 and TRBJ2-7, with 7 bases matching TRBD2. Germline assignment: CDR1 MNHEY and CDR2 SMNVEV (reference sequence). The trim removed 7 bases at V and 2 bases at J, leaving 8 bases unmatched. The CDR3 runs to 14 residues. The CDR3 reads CASKEGGLAYEQYF. The CDR3, as DNA: TGTGCCAGCAAGGAGGGAGGACTAGCCTACGAGCAGTACTTC.

Many counts were recorded for this clone. The chain employs TRBV7-2 and TRBJ1-1; 7 bases map to TRBD1. The germline V gene has CDR1 SGHTA and CDR2 FQGNSA. V was clipped by 1 base and J by 5 bases; unmatched bases: 10. The CDR3 runs to 16 residues. The CDR3 DNA is TGTGCCAGCAGCTTAGAAGGGGCAGGGGGATATACTGAAGCTTTCTTT. Its translation: CASSLEGAGGYTEAFF.

This chain uses TRBV7-9 with TRBJ1-2, with TRBD1 as a possible D gene (6 bases). The germline gives CDR1 SEHNR, CDR2 FQNEAQ (reference sequence). The V end was cut by 2 bases, the J end by 8 bases, with 18 bases between. This CDR3 comprises 15 residues. CDR3 in amino acids: CASSLLNRATGGYTF. The CDR3 region has the DNA TGTGCCAGCAGCTTACTTAACCGGGCAACAGGGGGCTACACCTTC.

This clone was observed once. The chain couples TRBV15 to TRBJ2-1, with TRBD2 matching 10 bases. This CDR3 contains 15 residues. After removal of 5 bases from V and 4 bases from J, the junction contained 5 bases not matched to a gene. Germline CDR1 and CDR2: LNHNV and YYDKDF (reference sequence). CDR3 in DNA: TGTGCCACCAGCCGGAGCGGGGGGGGGTACAATGAGCAGTTCTTC. It specifies CATSRSGGGYNEQFF.

The gene calls are TRBV6-2 or TRBV6-3 and TRBJ2-7, with TRBD2 matching 10 bases. The CDR3 extends over 17 amino acids. The germline gives CDR1 MNHEY, CDR2 SVGEGT. The trim removed 3 bases at V and 2 bases at J, leaving 10 bases unmatched. CDR3 nucleotide sequence: TGTGCCAGCAGTTATCGGGCTAGCGGGAGTTACGCCTACGAGCAGTACTTC. The encoded protein is CASSYRASGSYAYEQYF.

The chain couples TRBV5-1 to TRBJ2-7, with 8 positions matching TRBD1. Per germline, CDR1 SGHRS and CDR2 YFSETQ. J lost 4 bases, V lost 0 bases, and 6 bases had no gene match. The CDR3 totals 15 residues. The CDR3 nucleotides are TGCGCCAGCAGCTTGGGCAGGGGGCGGCAGTACGAGCAGTACTTC. This codes for CASSLGRGRQYEQYF.

The V gene is TRBV5-1, the J gene TRBJ2-7, with TRBD1 matching 9 bases. The length of the CDR3 is 14 residues. V dropped 6 bases and J dropped 2; count of bases not matched to a gene: 6. Germline V gene sequence: CDR1 SGHRS, CDR2 YFSETQ. In nucleotides, the CDR3 is TGCGCCAGCAAAACGAGACAGGGGGCCTACGAGCAGTACTTC. Its translation is CASKTRQGAYEQYF.

The chain uses TRBV5-6 and TRBJ2-1; the match to TRBD1 covers 7 bases. The CDR3 totals 15 residues. Germline V gives CDR1 SGHDT, CDR2 YYEEEE. V lost 5 bases, J lost 2 bases, and 7 bases stayed unmatched. The CDR3 coding sequence is TGTGCCAGCAGTCCGGTGACAGGGACCTACAATGAGCAGTTCTTC. This gives the protein CASSPVTGTYNEQFF. Variable domain in full (rest from reference TRBV5-6 and TRBJ2-1): DAGVTQSPTHLIKTRGQQVTLRCSPKSGHDTVSWYQQALGQGPQFIFQYYEEEERQRGNFPDRFSGHQFPNYSSELNVNALLLGDSALYLCASSPVTGTYNEQFFGPGTRLTVL.

V is TRBV5-4 and J is TRBJ2-7, with D tentatively TRBD1 (7 bases). From germline, CDR1 is SGHNT and CDR2 YYREEE (reference sequence). V lost 4 bases, J lost 3 bases, and 14 bases lay in between. This CDR3 has 14 residues. CDR3: CASSPEGTDYEQYF. Written as DNA, the CDR3 is TGTGCCAGCAGCCCGGAGGGGACAGACTACGAGCAGTACTTC.

The chain recombines TRBV3-1 (or the pseudogene TRBV3-2) with TRBJ1-6, with D possibly being TRBD1 (6 bases). Germline V lookup: CDR1 LGHDT, CDR2 YNNKEL (reference sequence). The CDR3 runs to 14 residues. V gave up 2 bases and J gave up 7 bases, with 9 bases separating them. In nucleotides, the CDR3 is TGTGCCAGCAGCCAATGGGGGCAGAATTCACCCCTCCACTTT. Translated, it gives CASSQWGQNSPLHF.

In DNA, the CDR3 is TGTGCCAGCAGCTTAATGAACAGGGGGAAATCCTACAATGAGCAGTTCTTC. Its translation: CASSLMNRGKSYNEQFF. The chain joins TRBV7-9 to TRBJ2-1; 8 positions match TRBD1. The CDR3 totals 17 residues. Trimming cost V 2 bases and J 1 base; bases outside gene matches: 7. Germline V CDR1 and CDR2: SEHNR, FQNEAQ (reference sequence).

J is TRBJ1-1 and V is TRBV5-4; no clear D gene. This CDR3 is built from 13 residues. CDR1 is SGHNT, CDR2 YYREEE, per germline (reference sequence). V was trimmed by 1 base and J by 1 base, leaving 5 bases between them. The CDR3 DNA follows: TGTGCCAGCAGCTTGAGAGGGAACACTGAAGCTTTCTTT. Protein product: CASSLRGNTEAFF.